A single sample gave rise to the 14 T cell receptor beta chains below, sequenced in a study of T-cell reconstitution after alpha-beta-depleted transplantation in children. TCRbeta library preparation incorporated unique molecular identifiers. TCRdb redid the calling of the PCR reads with MiXCR, one entry per CDR3 protein. The table lists approximately 500,000 distinct CDR3 sequences, roughly a tenth of them singletons. Sequencing used PBMCs, obtained before TCRalphabeta/CD19-depleted stem cell transplant. These receptors came from a child aged 2-9 years with inherited bone marrow failure, due to receive a stem cell transplant.

This clonotype was observed at least ten times. The chain joins TRBV29-1 to TRBJ2-7; D gene uncertain. The CDR3 covers 13 residues. Germline values: CDR1 SQVTM, CDR2 ANQGSEA. The ends were cut back, 5 bases at V and 2 bases at J, with 13 bases in the middle. The CDR3 loop reads CSVLTVTAYEQYF. CDR3 bases: TGCAGCGTTTTGACCGTTACCGCCTACGAGCAGTACTTC.

The chain carries TRBV11-2 and TRBJ1-2, with D uncertain. This CDR3 spans 15 amino acids. V was trimmed by 3 bases and J by 3 bases, leaving 14 bases between them. Germline V gene sequence: CDR1 SGHAT, CDR2 FQNNGV. This CDR3 reads CASSFGLRRDYGYTF. CDR3 nucleotide sequence: TGTGCCAGCAGCTTTGGTTTGAGGAGAGACTATGGCTACACCTTC.

This clonotype was recorded many times. This sequence joins TRBV29-1 and TRBJ2-1; TRBD2 agrees at 8 bases. The junction had 8 bases not matched to a gene; V was cut back by 6 bases and J by 10 bases. The CDR3 extends over 12 amino acids. Germline CDR1 reads SQVTM; CDR2 reads ANQGSEA. For the CDR3, the DNA is TGCAGCGTGTCTGGACTAGCTGGCGAGCAGTTCTTC. Residues: CSVSGLAGEQFF.

Regarding this clonotype: Given a much more abundant clone one base away, this may be a read error. The chain recombines TRBV24-1 with TRBJ2-7; D remains ambiguous. Germline lookup yields CDR1 KGHDR and CDR2 SFDVKD. This CDR3 is built from 14 residues. The CDR3 DNA is TGTGCCACCAGTGATGCCGGTCAGCCCTACGAGCAGTGCTTC. Translating it yields CATSDAGQPYEQCF.

The table lists this clonotype with many counts. The V call is TRBV12-3 or TRBV12-4, the J call TRBJ2-4; D is uncertain. There are 16 residues in the CDR3. V lost 1 base and J 0 bases, leaving 10 bases between the germline ends. The CDR3 DNA reads as TGTGCCAGCAGTTTAGACCAGAAACTAGCCAAAAACATTCAGTACTTC. It encodes CASSLDQKLAKNIQYF.

This clonotype came up many times. J is TRBJ2-4 and V is TRBV12-3 or TRBV12-4, with 8 positions matching TRBD2. Germline trimming cut 2 bases from V and 7 bases from J; bases unmatched to any gene: 1. The CDR3 loop spans 13 amino acids. Here the CDR3 reads CASSLLAGNIQYF. CDR3 nucleotide sequence: TGTGCCAGCAGTTTACTAGCGGGTAACATTCAGTACTTC.

This clonotype was counted ten times or more. The chain is built from TRBV27 and TRBJ2-7; 9 nucleotides align to TRBD2. The CDR3 is made up of 15 amino acids. Trimming removed 6 bases from V and 7 bases from J; junction bases left unmatched: 13. Germline-derived CDR1 and CDR2 are MNHEY and SMNVEV (reference sequence). The DNA for the CDR3 is TGTGCCAGCAGGGTGACCGGGACTAGCCCCGGGGAGCAGTACTTC. Translated: CASRVTGTSPGEQYF.

This clonotype was detected ten times or more. The chain has TRBV28 and TRBJ2-2; the D gene is possibly TRBD1 (6 bases). This CDR3 region has 15 residues. The ends were cut back, 6 bases at V and 2 bases at J, with 13 bases in the middle. Germline V gives CDR1 MDHEN, CDR2 SYDVKM. The CDR3 DNA follows: TGTGCCAGCAGCCTACAGGGCCTCAACACCGGGGAGCTGTTTTTT. Its translation: CASSLQGLNTGELFF.

This clonotype was seen more than once but under ten times. The chain is built from TRBV30 and TRBJ1-1; tentative D call: TRBD1 (5 bases). Germline-derived CDR1 and CDR2 are GTSNPN and SVGIG (reference sequence). The CDR3 length is 11 residues. V dropped 3 bases and J dropped 11 bases, with 13 bases sitting between them. CDR3 in amino acids: CAWSWNRGAFF. The CDR3, as DNA: TGTGCCTGGAGCTGGAACCGGGGCGCTTTCTTT.

This clonotype was recorded at least ten times. The gene calls are TRBV29-1 and TRBJ2-5, with TRBD1 as a possible D gene (6 bases). The CDR3 contains 12 residues. With 7 bases removed from V and 2 bases from J, the gap between germline ends came to 11 bases. Per the germline V gene, CDR1 is SQVTM and CDR2 is ANQGSEA. In DNA, the CDR3 is TGCAGCGGTGGGGGCAGTCAAGAGACCCAGTACTTC. It codes for CSGGGSQETQYF. Together with reference TRBV29-1 and TRBJ2-5, the CDR3 gives the full variable domain: SAVISQKPSRDICQRGTSLTIQCQVDSQVTMMFWYRQQPGQSLTLIATANQGSEATYESGFVIDKFPISRPNLTFSTLTVSNMSPEDSSIYLCSGGGSQETQYFGPGTRLLVL.

Many counts were recorded for this clonotype. The CDR3 loop is CASSQKTGLNEKLFF. The CDR3 DNA reads as TGCGCCAGCAGCCAAAAGACAGGCCTGAATGAAAAACTGTTTTTT. The chain links TRBV4-3 to TRBJ1-4; D might be TRBD1 (6 bases). CDR1 and CDR2 from the germline V gene are LGHNA and YSLEER. V was trimmed by 2 bases and J by 5 bases, leaving 12 bases between them. This CDR3 is built from 15 residues.

Turning to this clonotype: Since a much larger clone is just one base distant, this may be a read error. CDR3 residues: CARSPGPGQTYEQYF. For the CDR3, the DNA is TGTGCCAGAAGTCCCGGCCCGGGACAGACCTACGAGCAGTACTTC. The chain has TRBV28 and TRBJ2-7, with 7 bases fitting TRBD1. This CDR3 has 15 amino acids. Trimming removed 9 bases from V and 2 bases from J; junction bases left unmatched: 13. Germline CDR1 MDHEN, CDR2 SYDVKM.

This clonotype was recorded many times. The DNA is omitted, as the CDR3 cannot be located on it reliably, and the CDR3 follows TCRdb's listing. V and J are TRBV15 and TRBJ2-1; TRBD2 is the table's D call, not checked against the DNA. The CDR3 is 14 residues long, counting both termini. Looked up from germline, CDR1 is LNHNV and CDR2 is YYDKDF (reference sequence). The chain's CDR3 is CATSRDVGQGSLFF.

At least ten counts were recorded for this clonotype. This chain uses TRBV12-3 or TRBV12-4 with TRBJ2-5; no clear D gene. The CDR3 loop spans 15 amino acids. The germline V and J ends were trimmed by 1 base and 3 bases, with 12 bases remaining between them. This CDR3 is CASSLVSGREETQYF. The CDR3, as DNA: TGTGCCAGCAGTTTAGTATCGGGTAGGGAAGAGACCCAGTACTTC.